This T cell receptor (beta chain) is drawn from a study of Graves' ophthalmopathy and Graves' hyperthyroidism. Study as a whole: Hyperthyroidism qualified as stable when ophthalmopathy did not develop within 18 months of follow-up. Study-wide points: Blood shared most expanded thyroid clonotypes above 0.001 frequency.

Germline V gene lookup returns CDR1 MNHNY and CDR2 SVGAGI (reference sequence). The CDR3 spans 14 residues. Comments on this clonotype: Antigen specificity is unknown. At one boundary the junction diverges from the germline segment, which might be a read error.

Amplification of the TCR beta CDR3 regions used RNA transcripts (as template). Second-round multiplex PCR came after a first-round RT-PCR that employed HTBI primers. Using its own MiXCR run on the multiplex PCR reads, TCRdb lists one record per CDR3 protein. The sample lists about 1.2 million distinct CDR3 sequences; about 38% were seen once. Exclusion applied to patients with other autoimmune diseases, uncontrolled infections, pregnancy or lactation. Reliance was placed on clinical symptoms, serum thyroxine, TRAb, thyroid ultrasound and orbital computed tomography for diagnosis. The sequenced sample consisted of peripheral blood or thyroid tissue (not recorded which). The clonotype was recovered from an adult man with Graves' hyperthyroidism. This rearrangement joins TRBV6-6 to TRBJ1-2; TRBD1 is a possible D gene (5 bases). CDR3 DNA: TGTGCCATCAGTCCCGGGGCGGGCGAGTATGGCTACACCTTC. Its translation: CAISPGAGEYGYTF.